This T cell receptor beta chain was sequenced during a study of OX40 agonist ivuxolimab in advanced cancers. Produced via immunoSEQ multiplex PCR; TCRdb's table is partial and in-frame only. Here the sample spans around 90,000 clones, 80% to 95% being singletons. Study outcomes and limitations: In CD8+ T cells, expanded clones were on average more numerous than in CD4+. At doses 0.1 to 3.0 mg/kg, CD4+ and CD8+ clones expanded.

As to this clone: Its specificity is unknown.

Germline values: CDR1 SGHRS, CDR2 YFSETQ. The ends lost 4 bases at V and 5 bases at J; junction bases unmatched: 13. The CDR3 loop spans 17 amino acids. Sequenced here: CD4+ or CD8+ T cells sorted from blood, sampled in a trial of the OX40 agonist ivuxolimab. This sequence originates from an adult with an advanced solid tumor such as melanoma, head and neck, liver or kidney cancer. The J gene is TRBJ2-7, the V gene TRBV5-1; TRBD2 matches at 12 bases. The chain's CDR3 is CASSPEPTSGRSNEQYF. CDR3 DNA: TGCGCCAGCAGCCCCGAACCCACTAGCGGGAGGTCTAACGAGCAGTACTTC.